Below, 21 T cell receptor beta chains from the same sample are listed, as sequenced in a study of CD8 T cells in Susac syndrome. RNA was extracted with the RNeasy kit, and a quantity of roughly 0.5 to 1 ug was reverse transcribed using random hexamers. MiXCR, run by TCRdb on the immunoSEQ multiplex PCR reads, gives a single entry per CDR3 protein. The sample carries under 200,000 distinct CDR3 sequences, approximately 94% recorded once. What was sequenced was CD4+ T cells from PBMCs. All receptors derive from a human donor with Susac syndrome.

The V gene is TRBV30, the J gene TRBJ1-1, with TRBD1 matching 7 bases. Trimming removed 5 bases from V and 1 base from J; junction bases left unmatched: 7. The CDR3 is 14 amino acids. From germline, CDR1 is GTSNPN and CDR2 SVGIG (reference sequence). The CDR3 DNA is TGTGCCTGGGCCCCGACAGGGAGGAACACTGAAGCTTTCTTT. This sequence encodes CAWAPTGRNTEAFF.

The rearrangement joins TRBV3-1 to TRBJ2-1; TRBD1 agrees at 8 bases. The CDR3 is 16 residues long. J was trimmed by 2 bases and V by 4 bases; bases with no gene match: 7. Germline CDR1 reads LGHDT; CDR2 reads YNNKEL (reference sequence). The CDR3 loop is CASSPQVQGAYNEQFF. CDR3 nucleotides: TGTGCCAGCAGCCCCCAGGTACAGGGGGCCTACAATGAGCAGTTCTTC.

The DNA of the CDR3 is TGTGCCAGCCGGAGGGCCCTTGGGGGGGACTATGGCTACACCTTC. It is translated as CASRRALGGDYGYTF. V usage is TRBV12-3 or TRBV12-4 and J usage is TRBJ1-2, with D perhaps matching TRBD1 (5 bases). Trimming took off 8 bases at V and 3 bases at J, with 19 bases between the two ends. The CDR3 totals 15 residues.

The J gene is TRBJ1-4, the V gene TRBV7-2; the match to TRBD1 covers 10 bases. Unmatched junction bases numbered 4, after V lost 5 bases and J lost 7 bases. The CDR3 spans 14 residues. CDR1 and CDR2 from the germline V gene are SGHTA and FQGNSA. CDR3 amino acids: CASSRRQGAEKLFF. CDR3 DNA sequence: TGTGCCAGCAGCCGAAGACAGGGGGCTGAAAAACTGTTTTTT.

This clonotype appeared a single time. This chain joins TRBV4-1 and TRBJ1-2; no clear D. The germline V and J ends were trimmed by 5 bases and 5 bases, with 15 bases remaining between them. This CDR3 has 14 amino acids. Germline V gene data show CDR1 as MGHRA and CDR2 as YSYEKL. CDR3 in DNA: TGCGCCAGCAGCTCATACAGCACGAGGTATGGCTACACCTTC. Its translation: CASSSYSTRYGYTF.

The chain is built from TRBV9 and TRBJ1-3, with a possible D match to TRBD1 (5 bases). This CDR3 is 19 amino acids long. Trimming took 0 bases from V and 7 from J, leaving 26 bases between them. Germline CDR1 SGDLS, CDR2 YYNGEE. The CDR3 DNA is TGTGCCAGCAGCGTAGCAGATTTGGGACGCCAGCTTTCTCGGAACACCATATATTTT. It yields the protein CASSVADLGRQLSRNTIYF.

CDR3 region: CAWKQGYSNQPQHF. Here the CDR3 DNA reads TGTGCCTGGAAACAGGGGTATAGCAATCAGCCCCAGCATTTT. The chain couples TRBV30 to TRBJ1-5, with 7 bases that match TRBD1. The CDR3 covers 14 residues. Germline V CDR1 and CDR2: GTSNPN, SVGIG (reference sequence). Losses at the gene ends were 4 bases for V and 0 bases for J; bases not matched to a gene: 3.

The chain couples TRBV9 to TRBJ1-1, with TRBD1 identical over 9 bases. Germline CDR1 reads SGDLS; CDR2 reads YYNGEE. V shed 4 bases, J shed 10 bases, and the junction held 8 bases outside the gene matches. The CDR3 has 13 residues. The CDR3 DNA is TGTGCCAGCAGCCTTAATACAGGGGGCGCAGCTTTCTTT. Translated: CASSLNTGGAAFF.

This CDR3 reads CASSSQGETQYF. As DNA, the CDR3 is TGTGCCAGCAGCTCCCAGGGGGAGACCCAGTACTTC. V usage is TRBV7-9 and J usage is TRBJ2-5; tentatively, D is TRBD1 (6 bases). CDR3 length: 12 amino acids. Between the trimmed V and J ends, which lost 4 bases and 5 bases, there was a span of 8 bases. Per the germline V gene, CDR1 is SEHNR and CDR2 is FQNEAQ (reference sequence).

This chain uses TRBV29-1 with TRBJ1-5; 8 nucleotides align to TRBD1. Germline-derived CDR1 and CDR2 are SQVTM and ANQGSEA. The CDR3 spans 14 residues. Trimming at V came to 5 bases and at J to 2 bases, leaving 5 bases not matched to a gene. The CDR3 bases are TGCAGCGTTCTTGACAGGGGAGGCAATCAGCCCCAGCATTTT. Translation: CSVLDRGGNQPQHF.

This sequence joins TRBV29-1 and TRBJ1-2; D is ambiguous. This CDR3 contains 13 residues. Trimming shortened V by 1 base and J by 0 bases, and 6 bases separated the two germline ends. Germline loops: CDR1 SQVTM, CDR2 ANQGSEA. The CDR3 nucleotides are TGCAGCGTTGAAGGGAGAGCTAACTATGGCTACACCTTC. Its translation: CSVEGRANYGYTF.

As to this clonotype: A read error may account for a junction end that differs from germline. CDR3 coding DNA: TGTGCCAGCAGCCAAGATCGGGCTAGCGGGGGAATTACAGATACGCAGTTTTTT. This sequence encodes CASSQDRASGGITDTQFF. The chain recombines TRBV3-1 with TRBJ2-3; 10 positions match TRBD2. Germline lookup yields CDR1 LGHDT and CDR2 YNNKEL (reference sequence). The CDR3 runs to 18 residues.

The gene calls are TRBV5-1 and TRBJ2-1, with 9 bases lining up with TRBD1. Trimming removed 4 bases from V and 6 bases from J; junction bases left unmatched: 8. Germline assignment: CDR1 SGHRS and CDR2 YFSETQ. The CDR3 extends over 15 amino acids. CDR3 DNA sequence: TGCGCCAGCAGCACGGACAGGGGACGGGGCAATGAGCAGTTCTTC. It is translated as CASSTDRGRGNEQFF.

The CDR3 protein is CSARDTQRGRLNSYEQYF. CDR3 sequence (DNA): TGCAGTGCTAGAGATACCCAGAGGGGCAGGCTGAACTCCTACGAGCAGTACTTC. The rearrangement links TRBV20-1 to TRBJ2-7; D is perhaps TRBD1 or TRBD2 (5 bases each). The CDR3 spans 18 residues. In germline, CDR1 is DFQATT, CDR2 SNEGSKA (reference sequence). Trimming pared 0 bases from V and 0 bases from J, leaving 21 bases between.

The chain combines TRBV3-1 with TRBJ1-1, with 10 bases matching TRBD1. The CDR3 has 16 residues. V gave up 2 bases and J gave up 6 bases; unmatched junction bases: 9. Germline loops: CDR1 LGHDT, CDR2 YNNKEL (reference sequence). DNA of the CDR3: TGTGCCAGCAGCCAATACGGGACAGGGGATGACGCTGAAGCTTTCTTT. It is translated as CASSQYGTGDDAEAFF.

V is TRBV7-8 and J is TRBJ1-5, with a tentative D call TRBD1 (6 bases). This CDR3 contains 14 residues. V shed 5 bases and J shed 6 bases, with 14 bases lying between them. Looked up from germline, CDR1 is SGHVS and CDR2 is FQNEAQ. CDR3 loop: CASSRIGGSQPQHF. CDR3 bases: TGTGCCAGCAGCCGAATAGGGGGAAGTCAGCCCCAGCATTTT.

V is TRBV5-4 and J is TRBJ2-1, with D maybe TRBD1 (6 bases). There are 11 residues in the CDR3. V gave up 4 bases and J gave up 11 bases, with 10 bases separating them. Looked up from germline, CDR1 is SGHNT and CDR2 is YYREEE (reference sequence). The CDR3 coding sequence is TGTGCCAGCAGCCTGGACAGCCAGCAGTTCTTC. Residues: CASSLDSQQFF.

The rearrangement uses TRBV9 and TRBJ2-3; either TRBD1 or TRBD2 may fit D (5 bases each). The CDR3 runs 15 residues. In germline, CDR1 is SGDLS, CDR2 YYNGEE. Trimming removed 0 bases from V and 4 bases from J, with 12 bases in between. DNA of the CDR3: TGTGCCAGCAGCGTAGAGGCAGGGAGCGCAGATACGCAGTATTTT. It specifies CASSVEAGSADTQYF.

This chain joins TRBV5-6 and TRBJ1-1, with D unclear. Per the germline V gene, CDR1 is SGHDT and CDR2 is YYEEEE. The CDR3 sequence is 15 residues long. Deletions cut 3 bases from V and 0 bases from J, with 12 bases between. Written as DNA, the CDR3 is TGTGCCAGCAGCTCGACAAGAAACCTGAACACTGAAGCTTTCTTT. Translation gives CASSSTRNLNTEAFF.

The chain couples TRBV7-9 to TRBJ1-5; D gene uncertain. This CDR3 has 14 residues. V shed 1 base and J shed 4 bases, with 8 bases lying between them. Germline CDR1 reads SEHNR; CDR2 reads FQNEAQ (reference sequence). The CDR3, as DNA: TGTGCCAGCAGCTTAGAGGTCCAAAATCAGCCCCAGCATTTT. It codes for CASSLEVQNQPQHF. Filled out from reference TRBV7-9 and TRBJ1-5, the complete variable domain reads DTGVSQNPRHKITKRGQNVTFRCDPISEHNRLYWYRQTLGQGPEFLTYFQNEAQLEKSRLLSDRFSAERPKGSFSTLEIQRTEQGDSAMYLCASSLEVQNQPQHFGDGTRLSIL.

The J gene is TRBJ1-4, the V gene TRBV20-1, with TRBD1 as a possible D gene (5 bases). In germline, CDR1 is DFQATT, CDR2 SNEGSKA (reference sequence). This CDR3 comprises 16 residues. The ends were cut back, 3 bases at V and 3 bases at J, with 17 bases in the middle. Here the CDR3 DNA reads TGCAGTGCTAGCTCTCAGGGTTATAGAGCTAATGAAAAACTGTTTTTT. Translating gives CSASSQGYRANEKLFF.